Listed here are 15 T cell receptor beta chains from one sample, sequenced in a study of breast tumors, draining lymph nodes, adjacent tissues. MiXCR was run by TCRdb on the multiplex PCR reads, yielding one entry per CDR3 protein. The repertoire includes approximately 210,000 distinct CDR3 sequences, about 34% of them detected once, and roughly 3.5% sits in the top ten. Samples came from axillary lymph nodes draining the breast cancer. Input material: axillary lymph node tissue. Receptors were obtained from a female donor with breast cancer. Some clones in this sample may be carry-over from other donors' samples.

The chain is built from TRBV25-1 and TRBJ2-5, with 7 positions matching TRBD1. CDR1 is MGHDK and CDR2 is SYGVNS in the germline V gene. The CDR3 is 14 amino acids. The CDR3 sequence is CARDLGGLRGTQYF. The CDR3 DNA reads as TGTGCTAGAGATTTAGGGGGCCTTAGGGGGACCCAGTACTTC. The whole variable domain, remainder taken from reference TRBV25-1 and TRBJ2-5, is EADIYQTPRYLVIGTGKKITLECSQTMGHDKMYWYQQDPGMELHLIHYSYGVNSTEKGDLSSESTVSRIRTEHFPLTLESARPSHTSQYLCARDLGGLRGTQYFGPGTRLLVL.

This clonotype appeared many times. The rearrangement joins TRBV6-4 to TRBJ2-7, with 11 bases lining up with TRBD2. The CDR3 has 16 amino acids. CDR1 is MRHNA, CDR2 SNTAGT, per germline. J gave up 4 bases and V 2 bases, and 7 bases lay outside the gene matches. CDR3 nucleotide sequence: TGTGCCAGCAGTGACGGAGGGACTAGCGGACTATACGAGCAGTACTTC. Protein product: CASSDGGTSGLYEQYF.

The table lists this clonotype with many counts. The chain has TRBV14 and TRBJ2-7; D is unresolved. This CDR3 region has 13 residues. Germline V gives CDR1 SGHDN, CDR2 FVKESK. V shed 4 bases and J shed 6 bases, with 13 bases lying between them. The CDR3 region has the DNA TGTGCCAGCAGCCTTAATCGCCGAAGCGAGCAGTACTTC. Its translation is CASSLNRRSEQYF. Together with reference TRBV14 and TRBJ2-7, the CDR3 gives the full variable domain: EAGVTQFPSHSVIEKGQTVTLRCDPISGHDNLYWYRRVMGKEIKFLLHFVKESKQDESGMPNNRFLAERTGGTYSTLKVQPAELEDSGVYFCASSLNRRSEQYFGPGTRLTVT.

This clonotype has ten or more counts. The chain is built from TRBV20-1 and TRBJ2-7; D unclear. This CDR3 spans 10 amino acids. Germline values: CDR1 DFQATT, CDR2 SNEGSKA (reference sequence). Trimming took off 3 bases at V and 2 bases at J, with 2 bases between the two ends. CDR3 protein: CSARAYEQYF. DNA of the CDR3: TGCAGTGCTAGGGCCTACGAGCAGTACTTC.

The chain has TRBV7-2 and TRBJ1-2, with D possibly being TRBD1 (5 bases). Trimming stripped 4 bases from V and 7 bases from J, with 13 bases between. In germline, CDR1 is SGHTA, CDR2 FQGNSA. The CDR3 is made up of 13 amino acids. As DNA, the CDR3 is TGTGCCAGCAGCTGGGGCAGGGTGGTTGGCTACACCTTC. It translates to CASSWGRVVGYTF.

The chain links TRBV11-1 to TRBJ1-2; D is ambiguous. V was pared by 3 bases and J by 12 bases, with 11 bases between. CDR3 size: 11 residues. Germline assignment: CDR1 SGHAT and CDR2 FQDESV (reference sequence). In DNA form, the CDR3 reads TGTGCCAGCAGCTTGGGATCTGGAAACACCTTC. Translation: CASSLGSGNTF.

In this sample, this clonotype turned up many times. This may arise from a read error, as a much more abundant clone is one base away. J is TRBJ1-2 and V is TRBV20-1; a weak D match, TRBD1 (5 bases). This CDR3 is built from 12 residues. Germline CDR1 is DFQATT and CDR2 is SNEGSKA (reference sequence). CDR3 in amino acids: CSANFGDYGSTF. The DNA for the CDR3 is TGCAGTGCTAATTTCGGGGACTATGGCTCCACCTTC.

In this sample, this clonotype turned up many times. The chain links TRBV9 to TRBJ2-1; 8 nucleotides match TRBD2. V shed 4 bases and J 0 bases; nucleotides not matched to a gene: 6. This CDR3 contains 16 residues. CDR1 and CDR2 from the germline V gene are SGDLS and YYNGEE. CDR3 DNA sequence: TGTGCCAGCAGCATAACTAGCGGAAGCTCCTACAATGAGCAGTTCTTC. Its protein is CASSITSGSSYNEQFF.

The chain links TRBV29-1 to TRBJ1-2; 10 bases line up with TRBD1. CDR3 length: 12 amino acids. Per the germline V gene, CDR1 is SQVTM and CDR2 is ANQGSEA. V lost 8 bases and J lost 6; bases outside the gene matches: 6. The CDR3 nucleotides read TGCAGCTGGACAGGGGGATACGATGGCTACACCTTC. Protein product: CSWTGGYDGYTF.

This clonotype showed up many times. This chain links TRBV7-3 with TRBJ2-7; tentative D call: TRBD1 (6 bases). This CDR3 contains 14 residues. CDR1 and CDR2 (germline): SGHTA, FQGTGA. V was trimmed by 4 bases and J by 6 bases, leaving 16 bases between them. CDR3 loop: CASSSPYPGAEQYF. The CDR3 DNA reads as TGTGCCAGCAGCTCCCCCTACCCAGGGGCCGAGCAGTACTTC.

In this sample, this clonotype turned up many times. The CDR3 nucleotides are TGTGCCAGCAGCACGGACCAGGGGAACAATGAGCAGTTCTTC. It specifies CASSTDQGNNEQFF. V usage is TRBV7-2 and J usage is TRBJ2-1, with D possibly matching TRBD1 (6 bases). The CDR3 sequence is 14 residues long. Between the trimmed V and J ends, which lost 5 bases and 5 bases, there was a span of 13 bases. Germline V gene lookup returns CDR1 SGHTA and CDR2 FQGNSA.

DNA of the CDR3: TGTGCCAGCAGTCCAACACGAGTCTCGGGAGGAAACACCATATATTTT. Translation gives CASSPTRVSGGNTIYF. The chain carries TRBV3-1 and TRBJ1-3; D ambiguous. The V gene's germline CDR1 is LGHDT and CDR2 YNNKEL (reference sequence). This CDR3 has 16 residues. V lost 6 bases and J 4 bases, leaving 19 bases between the germline ends. Supplemented by reference TRBV3-1 and TRBJ1-3, the full variable domain reads DTAVSQTPKYLVTQMGNDKSIKCEQNLGHDTMYWYKQDSKKFLKIMFSYNNKELIINETVPNRFSPKSPDKAHLNLHINSLELGDSAVYFCASSPTRVSGGNTIYFGEGSWLTVV.

The genes are TRBV19 and TRBJ1-4; the D is unclear. Per the germline V gene, CDR1 is LNHDA and CDR2 is SQIVND (reference sequence). Trimming left V 6 bases short and J 0 bases short, with 14 bases between. This CDR3 spans 16 amino acids. CDR3 protein: CASRASGSTTNEKLFF. CDR3 DNA sequence: TGTGCCAGTAGGGCTAGCGGGAGCACAACTAATGAAAAACTGTTTTTT.

The rearrangement links TRBV20-1 to TRBJ2-3; D not resolved. Germline V CDR1 and CDR2: DFQATT, SNEGSKA (reference sequence). V lost 3 bases and J 8 bases, leaving 18 bases between the germline ends. The length of the CDR3 is 14 residues. The CDR3 loop is CSASSRLEVATQYF. The CDR3 region has the DNA TGCAGTGCTAGTTCGCGCCTAGAGGTAGCTACGCAGTATTTT.

The table lists this clonotype with many counts. The rearrangement uses TRBV24-1 and TRBJ2-3, with D tentatively TRBD2 (6 bases). In germline, CDR1 is KGHDR, CDR2 SFDVKD. This CDR3 spans 13 amino acids. V was trimmed by 9 bases and J by 1 base, leaving 10 bases between them. DNA for the CDR3: TGTGCCACCGGGACGGGGGGCACAGATACGCAGTATTTT. Translating it yields CATGTGGTDTQYF.